This TCR beta chain was recovered during a study of shared clonotypes between healthy human individuals. The sample holds a few counts of this clone. This CDR3 has 10 residues. TCRdb's copy holds only in-frame clones and misses some; the assay was immunoSEQ multiplex PCR. In the table there are about 1 million clones, 65% to 80% of which are singletons. The sequence was collected from a man aged 18-30 years in good health. The V call is TRBV21-1, the J call TRBJ1-5. TRBV21-1 corresponds to a pseudogene. Sequencing was carried out using memory CD4+ T cells sorted from blood. As for subset: CD45RA-negative fraction. CDR3 amino acids: CASSPRPQHF. CDR3 nucleotides: TGTGCCAGCAGCCCCCGGCCCCAGCATTTT.